Listed here are 21 T cell receptor beta chains from one sample, sequenced in a study of T cell responses to AZD1222 COVID-19 vaccine. TCRdb's table, derived via immunoSEQ multiplex PCR, lists solely in-frame clones and lacks some. This table holds 95,000 to 150,000 clones, around 93% found once. The sample here was peripheral blood, taken on day 0 of AZD1222 vaccination. The receptor source for this set is an adult in good health.

The chain carries TRBV20-1 and TRBJ2-7; D is unclear. The CDR3 is made up of 11 amino acids. In germline, CDR1 is DFQATT, CDR2 SNEGSKA (reference sequence). With 3 bases removed from V and 3 bases from J, the gap between germline ends came to 6 bases. CDR3 protein: CSASVFYEQYF. CDR3 sequence (DNA): TGCAGTGCTAGTGTTTTCTACGAGCAGTACTTC.

This chain uses TRBV5-1 with TRBJ2-1; TRBD1 matches 11 bases. The CDR3 has 15 amino acids. The V gene's germline CDR1 is SGHRS and CDR2 YFSETQ. The junction had 6 bases not matched to a gene; V was cut back by 3 bases and J by 7 bases. The CDR3 nucleotides are TGCGCCAGCAGCTGGACAGGGGGCGCAAGGAATGAGCAGTTCTTC. Encoded protein: CASSWTGGARNEQFF.

This chain uses TRBV27 with TRBJ2-3; 10 bases fit TRBD1. The CDR3 runs to 14 residues. Germline lookup yields CDR1 MNHEY and CDR2 SMNVEV (reference sequence). J gave up 3 bases and V 6 bases, and 3 bases lay outside the gene matches. CDR3 region: CASRTGQGTDTQYF. The CDR3 DNA follows: TGTGCCAGCAGAACGGGACAGGGGACAGATACGCAGTATTTT.

This clone was found once. The V and J genes are TRBV24-1 and TRBJ2-5; 10 nucleotides line up with TRBD2. CDR1 is KGHDR, CDR2 SFDVKD, per germline. The junction had 10 bases not matched to a gene; V was cut back by 3 bases and J by 4 bases. CDR3 length equals 17 residues. The chain's CDR3 is CATSDNASGRGGETQYF. The CDR3 coding sequence is TGTGCCACCAGTGATAACGCTAGCGGGAGAGGAGGAGAGACCCAGTACTTC.

CDR3: CASSSTPNTEAFF. In DNA form, the CDR3 reads TGTGCCAGCAGTTCGACACCGAACACTGAAGCTTTCTTT. J is TRBJ1-1 and V is TRBV5-4; D uncertain. Germline V gene data show CDR1 as SGHNT and CDR2 as YYREEE (reference sequence). The CDR3 runs 13 residues. Trimming shortened V by 5 bases and J by 1 base, and 9 bases separated the two germline ends.

The chain is built from TRBV6-5 and TRBJ1-4; 12 nucleotides agree with TRBD1. Germline CDR1 and CDR2: MNHEY and SVGAGI. The V gene end was trimmed by 9 bases and the J gene end by 11 bases; junction bases not matched to a gene: 10. This CDR3 has 14 amino acids. The CDR3 is CASNPGTGGKKLFF. In DNA, the CDR3 is TGTGCCAGTAACCCCGGGACAGGGGGCAAGAAACTGTTTTTT.

This clone was observed once. The chain employs TRBV7-8 and TRBJ1-3; D gene unclear. CDR3 length: 16 residues. With 2 bases removed from V and 0 bases from J, the gap between germline ends came to 11 bases. CDR1 is SGHVS, CDR2 FQNEAQ, per germline. The CDR3 protein is CASSLWEIGSGNTIYF. The CDR3 nucleotides read TGTGCCAGCAGCTTATGGGAGATAGGCTCTGGAAACACCATATATTTT.

The chain couples TRBV5-6 to TRBJ1-2, with TRBD1 identical over 12 bases. J gave up 6 bases and V 1 base, and 4 bases lay outside the gene matches. The CDR3 is made up of 15 amino acids. In germline, CDR1 is SGHDT, CDR2 YYEEEE. DNA of the CDR3: TGTGCCAGCAGCTTGTGGGGACAGGGGGCGCATGGCTACACCTTC. Translating gives CASSLWGQGAHGYTF.

The V gene is TRBV9, the J gene TRBJ1-3; D not certain. Germline lookup yields CDR1 SGDLS and CDR2 YYNGEE. V was cut by 0 bases and J by 3 bases, with 13 bases left in between. This CDR3 has 16 amino acids. The CDR3 DNA reads TGTGCCAGCAGCGTAGTTGGAGCTCCGGATGGAAACACCATATATTTT. Encoded protein: CASSVVGAPDGNTIYF.

The chain combines TRBV4-1 with TRBJ2-7; D is possibly TRBD2 (5 bases). Germline V lookup: CDR1 MGHRA, CDR2 YSYEKL. This CDR3 region has 13 residues. The ends were cut back, 6 bases at V and 2 bases at J, with 11 bases in the middle. The CDR3 DNA is TGCGCCAGCAGAAATGAGGGCGCCTACGAGCAGTACTTC. This sequence encodes CASRNEGAYEQYF.

The rearrangement joins TRBV5-1 to TRBJ1-1; D not resolved. Trimming took off 1 base at V and 4 bases at J, with 11 bases between the two ends. This CDR3 contains 14 residues. Germline lookup yields CDR1 SGHRS and CDR2 YFSETQ. The CDR3 sequence is CASSLQTPGTEAFF. For the CDR3, the DNA is TGCGCCAGCAGCTTGCAAACCCCCGGCACTGAAGCTTTCTTT.

V usage is TRBV15 and J usage is TRBJ1-4, with a tentative D call TRBD1 (6 bases). The germline CDR1 and CDR2 sequences are LNHNV and YYDKDF (reference sequence). The V gene lost 5 bases and the J gene lost 7 bases, with 17 bases spanning the gap. This CDR3 is built from 15 residues. The CDR3 spells CATSLQGLEGEKLFF. CDR3 nucleotide sequence: TGTGCCACCAGCCTCCAGGGGCTGGAGGGTGAAAAACTGTTTTTT.

V gene TRBV5-6 combines with J gene TRBJ1-1, with 8 bases aligning to TRBD1. CDR1 and CDR2 (germline): SGHDT, YYEEEE. V was clipped by 0 bases and J by 4 bases; unmatched bases: 8. The CDR3 covers 16 residues. DNA for the CDR3: TGTGCCAGCAGCTTGGGGGCAGGGGGCCGTGGCACTGAAGCTTTCTTT. Translated, it gives CASSLGAGGRGTEAFF.

This clone came up once. The V gene is TRBV12-5, the J gene TRBJ1-1, with 7 nucleotides matching TRBD1. The CDR3 is 20 amino acids. Trimming took 1 base from V and 0 from J; bases not matched to a gene: 17. The germline gives CDR1 LGHNT, CDR2 FRNRAP. The CDR3 sequence: CASGLGSKDRSLSMNTEAFF. The CDR3 nucleotides are TGTGCTAGTGGTTTGGGTTCCAAGGACAGGAGTCTTTCTATGAACACTGAAGCTTTCTTT. Full variable domain (rest looked up from reference TRBV12-5 and TRBJ1-1): DARVTQTPRHKVTEMGQEVTMRCQPILGHNTVFWYRQTMMQGLELLAYFRNRAPLDDSGMPKDRFSAEMPDATLATLKIQPSEPRDSAVYFCASGLGSKDRSLSMNTEAFFGQGTRLTVV.

The CDR3 loop reads CASTGRTYNEQFF. CDR3 sequence (DNA): TGTGCCAGCACCGGGAGGACCTACAATGAGCAGTTCTTC. The rearrangement uses TRBV12-3 or TRBV12-4 and TRBJ2-1, with TRBD2 identical over 7 bases. V was pared by 7 bases and J by 2 bases, with 2 bases of the junction left unmatched. The CDR3 is 13 amino acids.

V usage is TRBV18 and J usage is TRBJ1-3; D unresolved. Trimming removed 3 bases at V and 2 bases at J, with 14 bases between. The CDR3 is 16 amino acids. The V gene's germline CDR1 is KGHSH and CDR2 LQKENI. The chain's CDR3 is CASSPSGRGTGNTIYF. In DNA form, the CDR3 reads TGTGCCAGCTCACCCTCCGGGCGAGGTACTGGAAACACCATATATTTT.

This chain connects TRBV5-1 to TRBJ1-3, with D unresolved. The CDR3 contains 14 residues. The V and J ends lost 0 bases and 9 bases respectively, with 13 bases between them. Germline CDR1 reads SGHRS; CDR2 reads YFSETQ. CDR3 residues: CASSLVPLPGTIYF. CDR3 sequence (DNA): TGCGCCAGCAGCTTGGTGCCCCTACCGGGCACCATATATTTT.

The rearrangement joins TRBV19 to TRBJ2-7; 9 nucleotides align to TRBD1. The CDR3 is made up of 15 amino acids. The V gene's germline CDR1 is LNHDA and CDR2 SQIVND (reference sequence). Trimming cost V 0 bases and J 0 bases; bases outside gene matches: 0. This CDR3 reads CASSIEGQGSYEQYF. The CDR3 DNA follows: TGTGCCAGTAGTATAGAGGGACAGGGCTCCTACGAGCAGTACTTC.

This rearrangement joins TRBV5-1 to TRBJ1-2; D is perhaps TRBD1 (6 bases). This CDR3 region has 16 residues. Trimming stripped 3 bases from V and 0 bases from J, with 15 bases between. Germline CDR1 reads SGHRS; CDR2 reads YFSETQ. CDR3 DNA: TGCGCCAGCAGCTCCCTCGAGGGGGTCACTAACTATGGCTACACCTTC. It codes for CASSSLEGVTNYGYTF.

This chain links TRBV10-3 with TRBJ1-1, with D tentatively TRBD1 (5 bases). The CDR3 sequence is 14 residues long. V was trimmed by 6 bases and J by 3 bases, leaving 14 bases between them. CDR1 and CDR2 from the germline V gene are ENHRY and SYGVKD. The CDR3 coding sequence is TGTGCCATCAGCCAGAGCGACAGAGACACTGAAGCTTTCTTT. Its protein is CAISQSDRDTEAFF.

V usage is TRBV28 and J usage is TRBJ2-7, with unresolved D. From germline, CDR1 is MDHEN and CDR2 SYDVKM. CDR3 size: 16 residues. Between the trimmed V and J ends, which lost 4 bases and 0 bases, there was a span of 16 bases. The DNA of the CDR3 is TGTGCCAGCAGTTACACCGTGGGGATGGGCTCCTACGAGCAGTACTTC. It is translated as CASSYTVGMGSYEQYF.